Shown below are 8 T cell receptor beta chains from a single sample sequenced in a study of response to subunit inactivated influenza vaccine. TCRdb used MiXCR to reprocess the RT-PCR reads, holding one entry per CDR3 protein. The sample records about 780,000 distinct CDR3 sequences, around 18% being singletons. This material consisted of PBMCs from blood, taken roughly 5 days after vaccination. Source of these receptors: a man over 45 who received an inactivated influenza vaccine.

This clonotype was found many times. The CDR3 reads CASSQGNSPLHF. CDR3 DNA: TGTGCCAGCAGCCAAGGAAATTCACCCCTCCACTTT. The chain uses TRBV7-2 and TRBJ1-6; D call uncertain. The length of the CDR3 is 12 residues. V lost 5 bases, J lost 7 bases, and 6 bases lay in between. CDR1 is SGHTA, CDR2 FQGNSA, per germline.

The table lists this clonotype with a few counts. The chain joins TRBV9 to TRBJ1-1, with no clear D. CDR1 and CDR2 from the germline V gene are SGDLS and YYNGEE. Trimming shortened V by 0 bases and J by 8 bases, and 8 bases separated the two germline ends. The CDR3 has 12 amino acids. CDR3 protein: CASSVEGMEAFF. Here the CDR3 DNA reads TGTGCCAGCAGCGTAGAGGGAATGGAAGCTTTCTTT. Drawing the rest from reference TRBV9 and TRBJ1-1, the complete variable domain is DSGVTQTPKHLITATGQRVTLRCSPRSGDLSVYWYQQSLDQGLQFLIQYYNGEERAKGNILERFSAQQFPDLHSELNLSSLELGDSALYFCASSVEGMEAFFGQGTRLTVV.

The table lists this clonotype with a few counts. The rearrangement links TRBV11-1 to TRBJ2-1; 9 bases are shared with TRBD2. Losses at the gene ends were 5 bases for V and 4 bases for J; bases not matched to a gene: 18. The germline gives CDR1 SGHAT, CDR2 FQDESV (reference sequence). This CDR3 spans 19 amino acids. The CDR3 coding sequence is TGTGCCAGCAGCCCCCGGCCTCTTCGGACTAGCGTAGGGTACAATGAGCAGTTCTTC. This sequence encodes CASSPRPLRTSVGYNEQFF. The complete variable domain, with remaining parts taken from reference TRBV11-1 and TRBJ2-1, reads EAEVAQSPRYKITEKSQAVAFWCDPISGHATLYWYRQILGQGPELLVQFQDESVVDDSQLPKDRFSAERLKGVDSTLKIQPAELGDSAMYLCASSPRPLRTSVGYNEQFFGPGTRLTVL.

The CDR3 DNA sequence: TGTGCCACCAGCAGAGATCTTGGGACTCGTTACACCGGGGAGCTGTTTTTT. This translates into CATSRDLGTRYTGELFF. The chain uses TRBV15 and TRBJ2-2; perhaps TRBD2 as D (6 bases). The CDR3 consists of 17 residues. Deletions cut 0 bases from V and 3 bases from J, with 14 bases between. Germline values: CDR1 LNHNV, CDR2 YYDKDF (reference sequence).

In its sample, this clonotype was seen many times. As DNA, the CDR3 is TGTGCCAGCAGTGTCCGGGACAGGGACTATGGCTACACCTTC. It is translated as CASSVRDRDYGYTF. This rearrangement joins TRBV6-1 to TRBJ1-2, with TRBD1 matching 9 bases. Per the germline V gene, CDR1 is MNHNS and CDR2 is SASEGT. With V trimmed by 4 bases and J by 3 bases, 3 bases remained unmatched. There are 14 residues in the CDR3.

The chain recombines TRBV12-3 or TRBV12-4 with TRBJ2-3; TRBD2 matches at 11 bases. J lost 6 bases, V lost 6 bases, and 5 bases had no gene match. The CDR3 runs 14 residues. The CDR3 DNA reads TGTGCCAGCAGAAGTAGCGGGGGGGGTGATACGCAGTATTTT. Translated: CASRSSGGGDTQYF.

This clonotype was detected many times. Written as DNA, the CDR3 is TGCAGTGCTAAGGGAATTGATTCACCCCTCCACTTT. Protein product: CSAKGIDSPLHF. The chain joins TRBV20-1 to TRBJ1-6; no firm D call. CDR3 size: 12 residues. V was trimmed by 4 bases and J by 8 bases, leaving 9 bases between them. Germline V gene sequence: CDR1 DFQATT, CDR2 SNEGSKA (reference sequence).

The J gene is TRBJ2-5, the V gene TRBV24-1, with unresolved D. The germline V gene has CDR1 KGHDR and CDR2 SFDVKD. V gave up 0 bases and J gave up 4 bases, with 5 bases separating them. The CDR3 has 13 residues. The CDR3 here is CATSDLGGETQYF. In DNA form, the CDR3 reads TGTGCCACCAGTGATTTGGGTGGAGAGACCCAGTACTTC.